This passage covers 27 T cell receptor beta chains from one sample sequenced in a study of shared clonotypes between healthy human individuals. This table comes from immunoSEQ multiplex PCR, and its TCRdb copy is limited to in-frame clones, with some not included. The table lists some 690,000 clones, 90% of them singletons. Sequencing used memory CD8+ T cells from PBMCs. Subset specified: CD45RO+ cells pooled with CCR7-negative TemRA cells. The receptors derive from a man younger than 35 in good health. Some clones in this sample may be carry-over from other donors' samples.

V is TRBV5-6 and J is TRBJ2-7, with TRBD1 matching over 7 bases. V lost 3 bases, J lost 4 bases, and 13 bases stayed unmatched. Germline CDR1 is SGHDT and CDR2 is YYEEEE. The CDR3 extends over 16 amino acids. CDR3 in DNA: TGTGCCAGCAGCTCATTTGGGACAGCCCCACGGTACGAGCAGTACTTC. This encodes CASSSFGTAPRYEQYF.

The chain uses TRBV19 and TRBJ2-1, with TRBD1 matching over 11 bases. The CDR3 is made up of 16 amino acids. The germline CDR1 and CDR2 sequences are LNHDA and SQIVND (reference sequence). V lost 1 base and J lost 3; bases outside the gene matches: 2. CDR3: CASSIVGTGGYNEQFF. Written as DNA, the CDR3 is TGTGCCAGTAGTATAGTGGGGACAGGGGGCTACAATGAGCAGTTCTTC.

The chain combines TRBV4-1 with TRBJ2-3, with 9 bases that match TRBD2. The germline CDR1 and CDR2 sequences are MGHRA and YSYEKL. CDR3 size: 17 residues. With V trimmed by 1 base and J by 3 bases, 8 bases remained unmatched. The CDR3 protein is CASSQGRASGKTDTQYF. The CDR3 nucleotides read TGCGCCAGCAGCCAAGGAAGGGCTAGCGGGAAAACAGATACGCAGTATTTT.

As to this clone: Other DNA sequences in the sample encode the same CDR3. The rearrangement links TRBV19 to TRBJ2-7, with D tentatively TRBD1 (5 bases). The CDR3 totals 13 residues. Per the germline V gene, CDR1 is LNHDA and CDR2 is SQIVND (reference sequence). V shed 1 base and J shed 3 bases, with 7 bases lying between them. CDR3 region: CASSIGTSYEQYF. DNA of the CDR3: TGTGCCAGTAGTATAGGGACAAGCTACGAGCAGTACTTC.

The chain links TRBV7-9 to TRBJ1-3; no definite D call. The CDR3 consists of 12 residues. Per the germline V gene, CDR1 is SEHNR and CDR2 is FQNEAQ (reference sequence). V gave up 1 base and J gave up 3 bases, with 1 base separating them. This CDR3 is CASSLDGNTIYF. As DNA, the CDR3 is TGTGCCAGCAGCTTAGATGGAAACACCATATATTTT.

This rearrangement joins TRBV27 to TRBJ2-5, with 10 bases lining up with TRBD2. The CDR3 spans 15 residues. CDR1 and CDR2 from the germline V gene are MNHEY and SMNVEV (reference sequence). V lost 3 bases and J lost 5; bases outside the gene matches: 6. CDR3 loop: CASSLTSGLPETQYF. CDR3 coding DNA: TGTGCCAGCAGTTTGACTAGCGGGTTACCCGAGACCCAGTACTTC.

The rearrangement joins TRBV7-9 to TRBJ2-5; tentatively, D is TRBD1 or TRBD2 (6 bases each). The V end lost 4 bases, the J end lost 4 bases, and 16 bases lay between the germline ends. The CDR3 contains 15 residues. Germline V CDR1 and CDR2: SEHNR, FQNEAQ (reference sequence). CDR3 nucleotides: TGTGCCAGCAGCTCACGACGGGGGCAGGGAGAGACCCAGTACTTC. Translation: CASSSRRGQGETQYF. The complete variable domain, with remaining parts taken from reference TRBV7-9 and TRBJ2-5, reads DTGVSQNPRHKITKRGQNVTFRCDPISEHNRLYWYRQTLGQGPEFLTYFQNEAQLEKSRLLSDRFSAERPKGSFSTLEIQRTEQGDSAMYLCASSSRRGQGETQYFGPGTRLLVL.

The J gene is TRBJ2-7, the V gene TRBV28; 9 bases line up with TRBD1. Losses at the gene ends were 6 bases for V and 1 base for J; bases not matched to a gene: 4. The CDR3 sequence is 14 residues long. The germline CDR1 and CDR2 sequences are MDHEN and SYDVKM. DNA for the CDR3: TGTGCCAGCAGCGTACAGGGGGCATCCTACGAGCAGTACTTC. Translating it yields CASSVQGASYEQYF.

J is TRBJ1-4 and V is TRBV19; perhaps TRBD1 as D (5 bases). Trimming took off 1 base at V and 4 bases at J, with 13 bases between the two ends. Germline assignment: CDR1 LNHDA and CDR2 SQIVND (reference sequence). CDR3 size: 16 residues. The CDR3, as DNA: TGTGCCAGTAGTATAGGGGGGGGACTCCTTAATGAAAAACTGTTTTTT. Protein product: CASSIGGGLLNEKLFF.

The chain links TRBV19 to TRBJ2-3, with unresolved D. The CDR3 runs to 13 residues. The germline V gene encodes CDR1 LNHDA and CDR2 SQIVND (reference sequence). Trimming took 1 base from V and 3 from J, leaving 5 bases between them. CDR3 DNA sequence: TGTGCCAGTAGTATAGTGGTGACAGATACGCAGTATTTT. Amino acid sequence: CASSIVVTDTQYF.

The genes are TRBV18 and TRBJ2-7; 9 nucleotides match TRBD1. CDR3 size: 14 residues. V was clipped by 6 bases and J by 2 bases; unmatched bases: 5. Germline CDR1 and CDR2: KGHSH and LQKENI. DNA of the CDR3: TGTGCCAGCTCTCGGACAGGGGATACCTACGAGCAGTACTTC. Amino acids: CASSRTGDTYEQYF.

The CDR3 nucleotides are TGTGCCAGCAGTTTAGGTTTAGGGACTAGCGGGTACGAGCAGTACTTC. Translation: CASSLGLGTSGYEQYF. This chain connects TRBV28 to TRBJ2-7; 12 bases are a match to TRBD2. Germline assignment: CDR1 MDHEN and CDR2 SYDVKM. V trimming: 2 bases; J trimming: 4 bases; junction bases outside the gene matches: 6. CDR3 length equals 16 residues.

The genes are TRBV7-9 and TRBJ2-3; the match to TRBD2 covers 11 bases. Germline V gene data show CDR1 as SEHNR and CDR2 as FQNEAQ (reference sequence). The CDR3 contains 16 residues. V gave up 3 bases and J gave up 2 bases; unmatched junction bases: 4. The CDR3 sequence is CASSLSSGGITDTQYF. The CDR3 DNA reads TGTGCCAGCAGCTTGTCTAGCGGGGGGATCACAGATACGCAGTATTTT.

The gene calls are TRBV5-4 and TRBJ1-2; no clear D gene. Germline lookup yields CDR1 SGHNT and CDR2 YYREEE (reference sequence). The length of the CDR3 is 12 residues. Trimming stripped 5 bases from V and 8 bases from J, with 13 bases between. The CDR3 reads CASRGSDVGYTF. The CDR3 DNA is TGTGCCAGCAGAGGATCGGACGTCGGCTACACCTTC.

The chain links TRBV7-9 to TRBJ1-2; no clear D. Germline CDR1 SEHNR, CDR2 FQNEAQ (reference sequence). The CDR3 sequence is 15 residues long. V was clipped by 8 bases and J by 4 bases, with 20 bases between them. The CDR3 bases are TGTGCCAGCGAGGAGTCCCGGGAAAGTTCCTATGGCTACACCTTC. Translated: CASEESRESSYGYTF.

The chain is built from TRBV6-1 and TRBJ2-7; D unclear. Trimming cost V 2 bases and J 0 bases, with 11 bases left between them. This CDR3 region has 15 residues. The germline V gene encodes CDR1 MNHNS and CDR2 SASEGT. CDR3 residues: CASSELIYSSYEQYF. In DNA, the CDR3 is TGTGCCAGCAGTGAATTAATATACAGCTCCTACGAGCAGTACTTC.

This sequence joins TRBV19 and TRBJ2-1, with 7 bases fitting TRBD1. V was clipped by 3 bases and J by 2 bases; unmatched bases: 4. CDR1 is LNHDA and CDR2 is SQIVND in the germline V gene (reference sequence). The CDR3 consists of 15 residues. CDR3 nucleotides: TGTGCCAGTAGTATCTTACAGGGGCCCTACAATGAGCAGTTCTTC. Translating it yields CASSILQGPYNEQFF.

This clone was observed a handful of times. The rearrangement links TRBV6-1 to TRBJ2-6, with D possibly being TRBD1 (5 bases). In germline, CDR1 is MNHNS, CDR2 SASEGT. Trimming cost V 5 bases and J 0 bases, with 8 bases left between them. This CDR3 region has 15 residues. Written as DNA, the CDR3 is TGTGCCAGCAGTCTGGACAACTCTGGGGCCAACGTCCTGACTTTC. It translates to CASSLDNSGANVLTF.

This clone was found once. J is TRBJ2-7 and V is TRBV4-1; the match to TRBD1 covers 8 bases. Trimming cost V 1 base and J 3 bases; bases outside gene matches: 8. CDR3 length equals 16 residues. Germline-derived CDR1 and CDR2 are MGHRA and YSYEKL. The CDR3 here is CASSQGPDREFYEQYF. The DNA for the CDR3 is TGCGCCAGCAGCCAAGGGCCGGACAGGGAATTCTACGAGCAGTACTTC.

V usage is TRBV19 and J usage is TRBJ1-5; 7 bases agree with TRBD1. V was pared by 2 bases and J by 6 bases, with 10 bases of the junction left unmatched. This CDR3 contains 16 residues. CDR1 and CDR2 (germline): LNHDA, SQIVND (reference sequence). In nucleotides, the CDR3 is TGTGCCAGTAGTATATTTTCGGGACAGACGGCTCAGCCCCAGCATTTT. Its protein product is CASSIFSGQTAQPQHF.

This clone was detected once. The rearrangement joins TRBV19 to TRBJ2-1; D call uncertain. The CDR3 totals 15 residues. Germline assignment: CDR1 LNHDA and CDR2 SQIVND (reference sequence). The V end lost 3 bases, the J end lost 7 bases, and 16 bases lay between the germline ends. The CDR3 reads CASSILDNLGNEQFF. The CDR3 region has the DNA TGTGCCAGTAGTATCCTCGACAACCTCGGGAATGAGCAGTTCTTC.

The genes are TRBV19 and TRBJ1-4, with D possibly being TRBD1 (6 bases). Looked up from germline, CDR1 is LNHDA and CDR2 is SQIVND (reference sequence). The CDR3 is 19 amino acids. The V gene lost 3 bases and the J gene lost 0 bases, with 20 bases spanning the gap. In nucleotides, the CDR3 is TGTGCCAGTAGTATCGGAATCTTGGGGGGCCGTGCAACTAATGAAAAACTGTTTTTT. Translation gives CASSIGILGGRATNEKLFF.

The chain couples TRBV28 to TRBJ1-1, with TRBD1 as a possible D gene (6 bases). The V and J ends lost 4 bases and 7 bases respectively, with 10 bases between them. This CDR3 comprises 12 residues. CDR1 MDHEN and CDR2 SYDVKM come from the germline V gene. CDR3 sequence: CASSYRQVEAFF. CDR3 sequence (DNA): TGTGCCAGCAGTTATAGACAGGTTGAAGCTTTCTTT. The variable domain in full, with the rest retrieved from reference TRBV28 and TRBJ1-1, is DVKVTQSSRYLVKRTGEKVFLECVQDMDHENMFWYRQDPGLGLRLIYFSYDVKMKEKGDIPEGYSVSREKKERFSLILESASTNQTSMYLCASSYRQVEAFFGQGTRLTVV.

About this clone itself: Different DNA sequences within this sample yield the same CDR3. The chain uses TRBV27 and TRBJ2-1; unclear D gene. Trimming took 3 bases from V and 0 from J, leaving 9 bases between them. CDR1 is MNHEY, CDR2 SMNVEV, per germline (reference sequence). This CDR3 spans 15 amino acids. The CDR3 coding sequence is TGTGCCAGCAGTTTGGGCCCTAGCTCCTACAATGAGCAGTTCTTC. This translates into CASSLGPSSYNEQFF.

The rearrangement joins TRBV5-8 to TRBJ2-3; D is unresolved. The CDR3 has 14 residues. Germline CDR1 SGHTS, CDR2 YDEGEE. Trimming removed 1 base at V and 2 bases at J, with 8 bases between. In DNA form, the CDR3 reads TGTGCCAGCAGCTTGAAGAGGATCACAGATACGCAGTATTTT. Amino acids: CASSLKRITDTQYF.

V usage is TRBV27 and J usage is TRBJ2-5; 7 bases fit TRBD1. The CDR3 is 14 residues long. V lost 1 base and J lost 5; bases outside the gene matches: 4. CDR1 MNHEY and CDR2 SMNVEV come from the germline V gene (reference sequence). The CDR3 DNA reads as TGTGCCAGCAGTTTATTCGGCAGGGGGGAGACCCAGTACTTC. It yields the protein CASSLFGRGETQYF.

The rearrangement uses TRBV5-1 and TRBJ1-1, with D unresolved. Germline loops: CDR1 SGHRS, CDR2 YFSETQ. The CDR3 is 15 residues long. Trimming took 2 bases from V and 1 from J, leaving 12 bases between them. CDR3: CASSFTGLGNTEAFF. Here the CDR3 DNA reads TGCGCCAGCAGCTTTACGGGTTTGGGGAACACTGAAGCTTTCTTT.